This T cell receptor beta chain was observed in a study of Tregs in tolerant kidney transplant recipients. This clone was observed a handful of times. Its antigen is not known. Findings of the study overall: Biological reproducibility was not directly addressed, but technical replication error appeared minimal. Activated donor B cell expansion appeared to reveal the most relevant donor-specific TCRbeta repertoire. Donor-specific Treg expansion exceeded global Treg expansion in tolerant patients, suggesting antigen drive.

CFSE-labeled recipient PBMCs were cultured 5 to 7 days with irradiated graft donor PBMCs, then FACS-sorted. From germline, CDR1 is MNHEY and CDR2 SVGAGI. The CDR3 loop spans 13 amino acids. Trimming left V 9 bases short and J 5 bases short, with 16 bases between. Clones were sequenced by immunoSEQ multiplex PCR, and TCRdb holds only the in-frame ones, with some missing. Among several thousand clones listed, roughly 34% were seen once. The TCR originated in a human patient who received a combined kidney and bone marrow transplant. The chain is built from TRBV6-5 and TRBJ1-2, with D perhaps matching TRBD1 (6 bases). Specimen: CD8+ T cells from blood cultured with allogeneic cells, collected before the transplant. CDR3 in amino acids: CASRQGTLYGYTF. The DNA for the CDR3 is TGTGCCAGTCGCCAGGGGACCCTATATGGCTACACCTTC.